A selection of T cell receptor beta chains follows, all from one sample in a study of tumor-infiltrating lymphocytes in primary liver carcinoma. Using its own MiXCR run on the multiplex PCR reads, TCRdb lists one record per CDR3 protein. There are about 100,000 distinct CDR3 sequences in the sample; roughly 69% occur only once, and 9% to 10% lies in the top ten. The sample taken for sequencing was liver tumor tissue from sampling region 5. These receptors all stem from a woman between 55 and 75 years old with primary liver carcinoma and hepatitis B virus infection. Each CDR3 is given with its conserved first and last residue. The D gene is left open where the match is weak. Size tells how often a clone was seen (once, few, many) or the class of an expanded clone, and some rows leave it out.

TRBV30,-,13,-,TRBJ2-3,CAWSATNRDTQYF,TGTGCCTGGAGTGCAACTAACAGGGATACGCAGTATTTT
TRBV5-1,-,17,-,TRBJ1-1,CARSLRPEGGGDTEAFF,TGCGCCAGGAGCTTGCGACCAGAGGGAGGTGGGGACACTGAAGCTTTCTTT
TRBV12-3/TRBV12-4,once,15,TRBD1,TRBJ2-7,CTNSTRDRGGYEQYF,TGTACCAACAGTACCCGGGACAGGGGCGGGTACGAGCAGTACTTC
TRBV5-4,once,15,-,TRBJ2-3,CASSWRSDNTDMQYF,TGTGCCAGCAGCTGGAGGAGCGATAACACAGATATGCAGTATTTT
TRBV29-1,-,12,-,TRBJ1-5,CSEGSAPEPQHF,TGCAGCGAGGGTAGCGCACCTGAGCCCCAGCATTTT
TRBV28,-,12,-,TRBJ1-2,CASSRGAYGYTF,TGTGCCAGCAGCCGGGGGGCTTATGGCTACACCTTC
TRBV28,-,16,TRBD1,TRBJ2-1,CANSPAGTANYNEQFF,TGTGCCAACAGTCCCGCAGGGACAGCCAACTACAATGAGCAGTTCTTC
TRBV7-9,many,11,-,TRBJ1-3,CASSLGNTIYF,TGTGCCAGCAGCTTAGGGAACACCATATATTTT
TRBV7-3,-,16,TRBD2,TRBJ2-1,CASSFAGTSGNNEQFF,TGTGCCAGCAGCTTCGCAGGGACTAGCGGGAATAATGAGCAGTTCTTC
TRBV11-2,-,14,-,TRBJ2-3,CASSADVRLDTQYF,TGTGCCAGCAGCGCGGACGTACGGTTGGATACGCAGTATTTT
TRBV5-1,-,15,TRBD1,TRBJ2-2,CARSLETGNTGELFF,TGCGCCAGAAGCTTGGAGACAGGGAACACCGGGGAACTGTTTTTT
TRBV6-1,many,16,-,TRBJ2-3,CASSELSPGPTDTQYF,TGTGCCAGCAGTGAATTGAGCCCAGGCCCTACAGATACGCAGTATTTT
TRBV7-9,once,14,-,TRBJ2-5,CASIDLDEQETQYF,TGTGCCAGCATCGACCTCGACGAGCAAGAGACCCAGTACTTC
TRBV11-3,-,13,-,TRBJ2-1,CPSSTGGYNEQFF,TGTCCCAGTAGTACCGGGGGCTACAATGAGCAGTTCTTC
TRBV10-1,many,15,TRBD2,TRBJ2-5,CASSESTSGRETQYF,TGCGCCAGCAGTGAGTCTACCAGCGGGAGGGAGACCCAGTACTTC
TRBV5-4,many,13,-,TRBJ2-1,CASRRLVDNEQFF,TGTGCCAGCAGGAGACTGGTAGACAATGAGCAGTTCTTC
TRBV19,-,17,TRBD2,TRBJ2-5,CASSPRRLAGARETQYF,TGTGCCAGTAGTCCCCGTCGACTAGCGGGAGCCCGGGAGACCCAGTACTTC
TRBV11-2,once,11,-,TRBJ2-1,CADSFDNEQFF,TGTGCCGACAGCTTCGACAATGAGCAGTTCTTC
TRBV10-3,-,15,-,TRBJ1-3,CAISYGMISGNTIYF,TGTGCCATCAGTTACGGGATGATCTCTGGAAACACCATATATTTT
TRBV11-2,-,12,-,TRBJ2-3,CPSSVVFGTVYF,TGTCCCAGCAGCGTAGTTTTTGGTACTGTATATTTT
TRBV28,many,15,-,TRBJ2-1,CASSSLTRASGKQFF,TGTGCCAGCAGTTCCCTTACACGGGCGTCTGGGAAGCAGTTCTTC
TRBV24-1,many,15,-,TRBJ2-5,CATSDFRGAGETQYF,TGTGCCACCAGTGATTTCCGGGGGGCTGGGGAGACCCAGTACTTC
TRBV7-9,once,18,TRBD2,TRBJ2-7,CACSLGTSGTRWGYEQYF,TGTGCCTGCAGCCTCGGGACTAGCGGAACCCGGTGGGGATACGAGCAGTACTTC
TRBV11-2,-,16,TRBD2,TRBJ2-2,CACSVGSGLAGGELFF,TGTGCCTGCAGCGTAGGCTCGGGACTAGCTGGCGGGGAACTGTTTTTC
TRBV11-2,-,14,-,TRBJ2-3,CVSSLGRPTGTQYF,TGTGTCAGCAGTCTGGGACGCCCCACAGGTACGCAGTATTTT
TRBV6-2/TRBV6-3,many,16,TRBD2,TRBJ2-3,CASSLVLAGGIDTQYF,TGTGCCAGCAGTCTCGTCCTAGCGGGAGGAATAGATACGCAGTATTTT
TRBV6-1,-,14,-,TRBJ1-6,CTGTVRTYNSPLHF,TGTACCGGCACTGTGCGTACTTATAATTCACCCCTCCACTTT
TRBV12-3/TRBV12-4,many,13,-,TRBJ2-1,CASTQGSYNEQFF,TGTGCCAGCACGCAGGGATCCTACAATGAGCAGTTCTTC
TRBV11-2,-,13,TRBD2,TRBJ2-7,CVSAPGLAREQYF,TGTGTGAGCGCCCCGGGACTAGCAAGGGAGCAGTACTTC
TRBV10-3,many,16,TRBD1,TRBJ2-3,CAISERQGRGTDTQYF,TGTGCCATCAGCGAAAGACAGGGAAGGGGCACAGATACGCAGTATTTT
TRBV7-9,-,11,-,TRBJ1-4,CASSYGEKLYF,TGTGCCAGCAGCTACGGTGAAAAACTGTATTTT
TRBV6-5,-,14,-,TRBJ1-1,CASSYSTGNTGAFF,TGTGCCAGCAGTTACTCGACGGGTAATACTGGAGCTTTCTTT
TRBV6-1,once,14,TRBD2,TRBJ2-1,CASSRGTRVGKQFF,TGTGCCAGCAGTCGGGGGACTAGGGTAGGCAAGCAGTTCTTC
TRBV29-1,once,14,-,TRBJ2-6,CSVDGVDGADVLTF,TGCAGTGTTGACGGCGTGGATGGGGCCGACGTCCTGACTTTC
TRBV24-1,-,15,-,TRBJ2-7,CATSDEGLTSYEQYF,TGTGCCACCAGTGATGAAGGGTTAACCTCCTACGAGCAGTACTTC
TRBV5-1,-,17,-,TRBJ1-3,CVSSLEATGISGNTIYF,TGCGTCAGCAGCCTGGAAGCGACGGGGATCTCTGGAAACACCATATATTTT
TRBV4-2,-,16,TRBD2,TRBJ2-3,CASSQDRGSGTYTQYF,TGTGCCAGCAGCCAAGATCGGGGTAGCGGGACATATACGCAATATTTT
TRBV13,-,14,-,TRBJ1-3,CPSSRGTEGNTIYF,TGTCCCAGCAGCCGCGGGACCGAGGGAAACACCATATATTTT
TRBV4-2,-,16,TRBD2,TRBJ2-7,CTNSQRTSGLSYEQYF,TGTACCAACAGCCAACGGACTAGCGGCCTATCCTACGAGCAGTACTTC